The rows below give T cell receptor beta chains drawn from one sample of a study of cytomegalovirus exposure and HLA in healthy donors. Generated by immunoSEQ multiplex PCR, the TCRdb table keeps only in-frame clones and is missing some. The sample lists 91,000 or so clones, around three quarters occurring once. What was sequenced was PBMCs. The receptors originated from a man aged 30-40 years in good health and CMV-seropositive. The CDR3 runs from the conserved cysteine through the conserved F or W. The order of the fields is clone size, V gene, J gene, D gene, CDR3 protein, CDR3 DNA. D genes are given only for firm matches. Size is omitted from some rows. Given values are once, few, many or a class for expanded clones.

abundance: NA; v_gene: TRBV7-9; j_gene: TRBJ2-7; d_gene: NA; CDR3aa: CASSPGLRTEQYF; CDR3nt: TGTGCCAGCAGCCCGGGGTTGAGAACAGAGCAGTACTTC
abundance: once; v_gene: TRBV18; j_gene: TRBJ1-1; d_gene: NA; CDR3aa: CASSPGTRTEAFF; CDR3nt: TGTGCCAGCTCACCTGGGACAAGAACTGAAGCTTTCTTT
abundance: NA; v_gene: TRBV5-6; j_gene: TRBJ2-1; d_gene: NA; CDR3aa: CASSVRRQSLSYNEQFF; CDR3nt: TGTGCCAGCAGCGTCAGACGACAGAGTCTCTCCTACAATGAGCAGTTCTTC
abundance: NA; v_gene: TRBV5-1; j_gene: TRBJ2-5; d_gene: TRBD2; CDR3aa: CASSFAGGIETQYF; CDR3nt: TGCGCCAGCAGCTTTGCGGGAGGGATAGAGACCCAGTACTTC
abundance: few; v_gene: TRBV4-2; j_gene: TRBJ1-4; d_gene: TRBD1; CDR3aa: CASSQRTGLLEKLFF; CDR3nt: TGTGCCAGCAGCCAACGGACAGGGTTACTCGAAAAACTGTTTTTT
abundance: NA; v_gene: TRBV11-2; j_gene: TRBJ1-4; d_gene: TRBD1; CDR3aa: CASSLVPGTGGEKLFF; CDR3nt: TGTGCCAGCAGCTTGGTTCCCGGGACAGGGGGTGAAAAACTGTTTTTT
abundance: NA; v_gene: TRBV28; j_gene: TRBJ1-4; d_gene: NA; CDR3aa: CASSLGQVKEKLFF; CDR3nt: TGTGCCAGCAGTTTAGGCCAGGTAAAAGAAAAACTGTTTTTT
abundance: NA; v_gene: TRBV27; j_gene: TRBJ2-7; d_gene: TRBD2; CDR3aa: CASSPRVLAGVLHEQYF; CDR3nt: TGTGCCAGCAGTCCCCGGGTTCTAGCGGGAGTTCTCCACGAGCAGTACTTC
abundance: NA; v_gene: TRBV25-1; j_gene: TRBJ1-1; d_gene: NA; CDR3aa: CASSAHRNTEAFF; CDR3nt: TGTGCCAGCAGTGCCCACAGAAATACTGAAGCTTTCTTT
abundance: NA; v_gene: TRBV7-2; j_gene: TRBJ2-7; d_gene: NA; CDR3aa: CASSLMDSSYEQYF; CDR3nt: TGTGCCAGCAGCTTAATGGACAGTTCCTACGAGCAGTACTTC